This is a list of T cell receptor beta chains from one sample in a study of shared clonotypes between healthy human individuals. Profiled with immunoSEQ multiplex PCR; TCRdb holds only in-frame clones, not every one. Of 2 million to 3 million clones in the sample, approximately 94% are singletons; the top ten hold around 0.4%. Sequencing input: naive CD4+ T cells from PBMCs. Source of these receptors: a man aged 18 to 30 in good health. Some clones in this sample may be carry-over from other donors' samples. Both conserved end residues are part of each CDR3. A D gene is named only where the DNA matches it firmly. Only part of the rows carry a size: once, few, many, or a class if the clone is expanded.

-	TRBV6-1	-	TRBJ2-3	CASRTASSTDTQYF
few	TRBV2	-	TRBJ1-1	CASSESGAEAFF
few	TRBV30	-	TRBJ1-1	CAWSGAGNTEAFF
-	TRBV15	-	TRBJ1-2	CATSRDPREDYGYTF
-	TRBV2	TRBD1	TRBJ1-2	CASSERTGLYGYTF
-	TRBV29-1	-	TRBJ1-2	CSVMRDPNYGYTF
-	TRBV5-4	TRBD1	TRBJ2-7	CASSLETGVGYEQYF
-	TRBV18	-	TRBJ1-2	CASSPTTGFDGYTF
-	TRBV28	TRBD1	TRBJ1-2	CASSSRDRRFYGYTF
-	TRBV2	TRBD2	TRBJ2-1	CASSGRLAGVGRDEQFF
-	TRBV5-1	-	TRBJ1-1	CASSFGGYPEAFF
-	TRBV30	-	TRBJ1-6	CAWSRQSNSPLHF
-	TRBV27	TRBD1	TRBJ1-2	CASSRNGQGANYGYTF
-	TRBV28	TRBD1	TRBJ1-2	CASSSPNPDRGYRDYGYTF
few	TRBV6-1	-	TRBJ1-1	CASSEESF
-	TRBV7-3	-	TRBJ1-2	CASSLDASYGYTF
-	TRBV14	-	TRBJ2-5	CASSLPGLWGSKQETQYF
-	TRBV4-1	-	TRBJ2-5	CASSQLPGIQETQYF
-	TRBV6-6	TRBD2	TRBJ2-3	CASSSGSDTQYF
few	TRBV6-5	TRBD1	TRBJ1-2	CASSYSGTANYGYTF
-	TRBV14	TRBD2	TRBJ2-4	CASSQGLAGGKNIQYF
-	TRBV20-1	-	TRBJ2-7	CSAPGAYEQYF
-	TRBV2	-	TRBJ1-2	CASTVREGYTF
-	TRBV6-1	-	TRBJ2-2	CASSDSWSGELFF
-	TRBV4-1	-	TRBJ1-4	CASSQVINEKLFF
-	TRBV9	-	TRBJ2-7	CASSVADGRGYEQYF
once	TRBV15	-	TRBJ2-7	CATSRPGGSAEQYF
-	TRBV5-4	-	TRBJ2-7	CASSLSNEQYF
once	TRBV2	TRBD1	TRBJ2-7	CASSSDRGKQYF
-	TRBV5-4	-	TRBJ2-3	CASSPSRVQSTDTQYF
-	TRBV27	-	TRBJ2-1	CASSSFSPLNEQFF
-	TRBV28	-	TRBJ2-1	CASSSLAGVRNEQFF
-	TRBV2	-	TRBJ2-3	CASGGNTQYF
-	TRBV7-9	-	TRBJ2-2	CASSPWVRRTGELFF
-	TRBV28	-	TRBJ2-7	CASISGSLYEQYF
-	TRBV6-6	-	TRBJ2-7	CASSLPASSYEQYF
once	TRBV5-4	-	TRBJ1-1	CASSLEPGRQKAFF
-	TRBV27	-	TRBJ2-2	CASSFRVNTGELFF
-	TRBV11-2	-	TRBJ1-4	CASSLIRGRVTNEKLFF
-	TRBV5-6	TRBD2	TRBJ2-1	CASTPKAGLTYNEQFF
-	TRBV5-4	-	TRBJ2-1	CASSFKNSYNEQFF
-	TRBV14	-	TRBJ1-1	CASSQVGGRNTEAFF
once	TRBV7-7	-	TRBJ2-3	CASSLGPITDTQYF
-	TRBV2	-	TRBJ2-5	CASSATDRQETQYF
-	TRBV27	-	TRBJ2-7	CASRSVVGTYEQYF
-	TRBV7-3	-	TRBJ2-2	CASSLETNTGELFF
-	TRBV14	TRBD2	TRBJ2-5	CASSQDTSGRTQYF
-	TRBV7-9	-	TRBJ2-1	CASSPLGGREYNEQFF
-	TRBV28	-	TRBJ2-6	CASSLAGAGANVLTF
-	TRBV5-1	TRBD1	TRBJ1-4	CASSSTPGGQGAREKLFF
-	TRBV6-6	-	TRBJ1-2	CASSYSLTDYGYTF